Shown below are 25 T cell receptor beta chains from a single sample sequenced in a study of cytomegalovirus exposure and HLA in healthy donors. PCR was performed using 60 Vbeta and 13 Jbeta primers. TCRdb keeps only in-frame clones here, not all; method: immunoSEQ multiplex PCR. The sample shows 160,000 or so clones, about 75% of them seen only once. The sequenced material came from PBMCs. The receptor set was obtained from a female donor in good health and CMV-seronegative.

In its sample, this clone was seen a few times. The chain has TRBV6-5 and TRBJ1-1; TRBD1 might be the D (6 bases). This CDR3 comprises 13 residues. Germline V gene sequence: CDR1 MNHEY, CDR2 SVGAGI. The V end lost 6 bases, the J end lost 1 base, and 9 bases lay between the germline ends. The CDR3: CASSRQENTEAFF. As DNA, the CDR3 is TGTGCCAGCAGCCGACAGGAGAACACTGAAGCTTTCTTT.

The chain recombines TRBV30 with TRBJ1-3; D gene ambiguous. This CDR3 region has 17 residues. Germline CDR1 and CDR2: GTSNPN and SVGIG (reference sequence). V shed 0 bases and J shed 0 bases, with 15 bases lying between them. In DNA form, the CDR3 reads TGTGCCTGGAGTGTACGTGTGACGGGGTACTCTGGAAACACCATATATTTT. Protein: CAWSVRVTGYSGNTIYF.

The chain carries TRBV7-8 and TRBJ2-7; a possible D gene is TRBD1 (6 bases). The CDR3 covers 14 residues. The germline CDR1 and CDR2 sequences are SGHVS and FQNEAQ. Trimming shortened V by 1 base and J by 3 bases, and 10 bases separated the two germline ends. DNA for the CDR3: TGTGCCAGCAGCTTAGTCCCGACAGGCTACGAGCAGTACTTC. This codes for CASSLVPTGYEQYF. Using reference TRBV7-8 and TRBJ2-7 for the parts outside the CDR3, the full variable domain is GAGVSQSPRYKVAKRGQDVALRCDPISGHVSLFWYQQALGQGPEFLTYFQNEAQLDKSGLPSDRFFAERPEGSVSTLKIQRTQQEDSAVYLCASSLVPTGYEQYFGPGTRLTVT.

J is TRBJ1-5 and V is TRBV28; TRBD1 matches at 10 bases. Germline loops: CDR1 MDHEN, CDR2 SYDVKM. The trim removed 6 bases at V and 2 bases at J, leaving 10 bases unmatched. The CDR3 length is 17 residues. CDR3 coding DNA: TGTGCCAGCAGGCCGTTGACAGGGGGCCGTGGCAATCAGCCCCAGCATTTT. It yields the protein CASRPLTGGRGNQPQHF. The full variable domain, in which reference TRBV28 and TRBJ1-5 provide the parts outside the CDR3, is DVKVTQSSRYLVKRTGEKVFLECVQDMDHENMFWYRQDPGLGLRLIYFSYDVKMKEKGDIPEGYSVSREKKERFSLILESASTNQTSMYLCASRPLTGGRGNQPQHFGDGTRLSIL.

The CDR3 bases are TGTGCCTGGAGTACGGGACAGGGGACAGATACGCAGTATTTT. It yields the protein CAWSTGQGTDTQYF. V and J are TRBV30 and TRBJ2-3; TRBD1 matches 10 bases. Germline loops: CDR1 GTSNPN, CDR2 SVGIG (reference sequence). J gave up 3 bases and V 2 bases, and 2 bases lay outside the gene matches. The CDR3 runs to 14 residues.

The CDR3 nucleotides are TGTGCCAGCAGCGGGATGACTAGCGGGAACCTCAATGAGCAGTTCTTC. Translated: CASSGMTSGNLNEQFF. The rearrangement links TRBV9 to TRBJ2-1; TRBD2 matches 11 bases. The length of the CDR3 is 16 residues. J gave up 6 bases and V 3 bases, and 8 bases lay outside the gene matches. CDR1 SGDLS and CDR2 YYNGEE come from the germline V gene.

The V and J genes are TRBV7-8 and TRBJ2-4, with 8 bases identical to TRBD2. CDR3 length: 18 amino acids. V gave up 0 bases and J gave up 8 bases; unmatched junction bases: 15. Germline values: CDR1 SGHVS, CDR2 FQNEAQ. The CDR3 DNA sequence: TGTGCCAGCAGCTTAGCGCGGGGTCTAGCGGGCCAGGAGTACATTCAGTACTTC. Its translation: CASSLARGLAGQEYIQYF.

The V gene is TRBV7-2, the J gene TRBJ1-4, with no clear D. Germline loops: CDR1 SGHTA, CDR2 FQGNSA. This CDR3 is 11 amino acids long. V was trimmed by 1 base and J by 13 bases, leaving 7 bases between them. In DNA, the CDR3 is TGTGCCAGCAGCTTAGGAGGGCCACTGTTTTTT. This sequence encodes CASSLGGPLFF.

In DNA form, the CDR3 reads TGTGCCAGCAGCTCCACTGAGAACACTGAAGCTTTCTTT. It codes for CASSSTENTEAFF. The chain joins TRBV11-2 to TRBJ1-1; no definite D call. Germline loops: CDR1 SGHAT, CDR2 FQNNGV. The CDR3 is 13 amino acids. V was cut by 4 bases and J by 1 base, with 7 bases left in between.

V usage is TRBV9 and J usage is TRBJ1-3; 7 bases line up with TRBD1. Trimming cost V 3 bases and J 4 bases; bases outside gene matches: 13. Germline CDR1 reads SGDLS; CDR2 reads YYNGEE. This CDR3 is built from 17 residues. CDR3 nucleotide sequence: TGTGCCAGCAGCGGGGACAGAAGTCCCGAAGCCGGAAACACCATATATTTT. It encodes CASSGDRSPEAGNTIYF.

The chain is built from TRBV7-9 and TRBJ1-1; D gene ambiguous. CDR3 length: 12 amino acids. Between the trimmed V and J ends, which lost 3 bases and 1 base, there was a span of 3 bases. The germline gives CDR1 SEHNR, CDR2 FQNEAQ (reference sequence). Written as DNA, the CDR3 is TGTGCCAGCAGCTTTAGGAACACTGAAGCTTTCTTT. It translates to CASSFRNTEAFF.

With respect to this clone: The sample holds other DNA sequences that translate to the same CDR3. The chain recombines TRBV7-2 with TRBJ2-5; D might be TRBD1 (6 bases). Trimming left V 0 bases short and J 1 base short, with 6 bases between. Per germline, CDR1 SGHTA and CDR2 FQGNSA. The CDR3 is made up of 14 amino acids. Here the CDR3 reads CASSLAGGQETQYF. In DNA form, the CDR3 reads TGTGCCAGCAGCTTAGCAGGGGGCCAAGAGACCCAGTACTTC.

Note on this clone: Other DNA sequences in the sample encode the same CDR3. The chain combines TRBV18 with TRBJ2-7; TRBD2 matches at 10 bases. The trim removed 6 bases at V and 3 bases at J, leaving 5 bases unmatched. Germline V gene lookup returns CDR1 KGHSH and CDR2 LQKENI. The CDR3 loop spans 14 amino acids. In DNA form, the CDR3 reads TGTGCCAGCTCCCCAGCGGGGGGGAACTACGAGCAGTACTTC. It codes for CASSPAGGNYEQYF.

This chain connects TRBV19 to TRBJ2-1; 11 bases agree with TRBD2. V lost 5 bases to trimming and J lost 5 bases; unmatched junction nucleotides: 11. The CDR3 sequence is 17 residues long. CDR1 LNHDA and CDR2 SQIVND come from the germline V gene (reference sequence). The CDR3: CASSDSFGTSGDNEQFF. In DNA form, the CDR3 reads TGTGCCAGTAGTGATTCGTTTGGGACTAGCGGAGACAATGAGCAGTTCTTC.

V and J are TRBV28 and TRBJ2-7; the D is unclear. Germline CDR1 and CDR2: MDHEN and SYDVKM. Trimming shortened V by 9 bases and J by 2 bases, and 14 bases separated the two germline ends. The CDR3 sequence is 13 residues long. CDR3 residues: CASDDNRPYEQYF. The CDR3 DNA reads as TGTGCCAGTGACGACAACAGACCCTACGAGCAGTACTTC.

The V gene is TRBV18, the J gene TRBJ2-7, with TRBD2 matching over 11 bases. This CDR3 spans 16 amino acids. J lost 2 bases, V lost 4 bases, and 7 bases had no gene match. The germline gives CDR1 KGHSH, CDR2 LQKENI. The CDR3 reads CASSLGTSGRPYEQYF. The DNA of the CDR3 is TGTGCCAGCTCACTAGGGACTAGCGGTCGACCCTACGAGCAGTACTTC.

The chain has TRBV28 and TRBJ2-4, with 7 bases fitting TRBD2. The ends lost 4 bases at V and 1 base at J; junction bases unmatched: 7. The CDR3 is made up of 16 amino acids. The germline gives CDR1 MDHEN, CDR2 SYDVKM. The CDR3 nucleotides are TGTGCCAGCAGTTCATGGGGGGGGATGGCCAAAAACATTCAGTACTTC. It codes for CASSSWGGMAKNIQYF.

The genes are TRBV7-3 and TRBJ2-1; D is unclear. V was pared by 5 bases and J by 7 bases, with 15 bases between. The CDR3 sequence is 14 residues long. The V gene's germline CDR1 is SGHTA and CDR2 FQGTGA. CDR3 residues: CASSPLGATNEQFF. The DNA of the CDR3 is TGTGCCAGCAGCCCTCTCGGAGCGACGAATGAGCAGTTCTTC.

The chain has TRBV2 and TRBJ1-1; D ambiguous. Trimming cost V 5 bases and J 1 base, with 5 bases left between them. The V gene's germline CDR1 is SNHLY and CDR2 FYNNEI. The CDR3 contains 12 residues. The CDR3, as DNA: TGTGCCAGCAGTATCCAGAACACTGAAGCTTTCTTT. It encodes CASSIQNTEAFF.

The chain uses TRBV6-5 and TRBJ2-5; D might be TRBD1 (7 bases). V gave up 6 bases and J gave up 5 bases, with 16 bases separating them. Germline lookup yields CDR1 MNHEY and CDR2 SVGAGI. The length of the CDR3 is 14 residues. This CDR3 reads CASRTKGAGETQYF. The CDR3 DNA sequence: TGTGCCAGCAGAACAAAGGGGGCGGGGGAGACCCAGTACTTC.

The chain couples TRBV28 to TRBJ1-2; 8 bases map to TRBD1. The germline gives CDR1 MDHEN, CDR2 SYDVKM. V lost 6 bases, J lost 0 bases, and 6 bases stayed unmatched. There are 15 residues in the CDR3. The CDR3 protein is CASRRTGITNYGYTF. DNA of the CDR3: TGTGCCAGCAGGAGGACAGGGATTACTAACTATGGCTACACCTTC.

The CDR3: CASSLTPFADRVDEKLFF. The CDR3 DNA sequence: TGTGCCAGCAGTTTAACCCCCTTCGCCGACAGGGTGGACGAAAAACTGTTTTTT. The chain employs TRBV28 and TRBJ1-4, with 7 bases aligning to TRBD1. CDR1 is MDHEN, CDR2 SYDVKM, per germline. This CDR3 is built from 18 residues. Trimming took 2 bases from V and 8 from J; bases not matched to a gene: 17.

This chain joins TRBV7-9 and TRBJ2-7; D possibly corresponds to TRBD1 (6 bases). Germline loops: CDR1 SEHNR, CDR2 FQNEAQ (reference sequence). The CDR3 totals 13 residues. The V and J ends lost 6 bases and 2 bases respectively, with 11 bases between them. The CDR3 DNA reads as TGTGCCAGCAGACAGGGAAACCCCTACGAGCAGTACTTC. Residues: CASRQGNPYEQYF.

The rearrangement links TRBV25-1 to TRBJ1-1; 10 positions match TRBD1. The trim removed 6 bases at V and 1 base at J, leaving 8 bases unmatched. This CDR3 spans 16 amino acids. Per the germline V gene, CDR1 is MGHDK and CDR2 is SYGVNS. In nucleotides, the CDR3 is TGTGCCAGCAGCCGGGGACAGGGGCGGTGGAACACTGAAGCTTTCTTT. As protein: CASSRGQGRWNTEAFF. The full variable domain, its missing parts supplied by reference TRBV25-1 and TRBJ1-1, is EADIYQTPRYLVIGTGKKITLECSQTMGHDKMYWYQQDPGMELHLIHYSYGVNSTEKGDLSSESTVSRIRTEHFPLTLESARPSHTSQYLCASSRGQGRWNTEAFFGQGTRLTVV.

The chain couples TRBV5-1 to TRBJ2-7; maybe TRBD1 (5 bases). V dropped 5 bases and J dropped 3 bases, with 6 bases sitting between them. Germline lookup yields CDR1 SGHRS and CDR2 YFSETQ. The CDR3 has 11 residues. In nucleotides, the CDR3 is TGCGCCAGCAGGACAGACTACGAGCAGTACTTC. Translation gives CASRTDYEQYF.